This TCR beta chain is from a study of blood T cell repertoires in COVID-19. About the research overall: In each case, the material was cDNA or gDNA derived from T cells, B-cell-depleted T cells, or PBMCs.

TCRdb keeps only in-frame clones here, not all; method: immunoSEQ multiplex PCR. This table has around 46,000 clones, around nine tenths appearing once. The CDR3 has 13 amino acids. Germline CDR1 and CDR2: MNHEY and SVGAGI. V dropped 2 bases and J dropped 2 bases, with 3 bases sitting between them. This clone was found a few times. The sequenced sample was peripheral blood. The sequence was obtained from a man in his sixties with active or convalescent COVID-19. The chain joins TRBV6-5 to TRBJ2-2, with no clear D. CDR3 in DNA: TGTGCCAGCAGTTACACAAACACCGGGGAGCTGTTTTTT. It encodes CASSYTNTGELFF.